The rows below give T cell receptor beta chains drawn from one sample of a study of shared clonotypes between healthy human individuals. Profiling relied on immunoSEQ multiplex PCR, and the TCRdb table lists in-frame clones only, not all of them. The sample consists of about 680,000 clones, roughly 73% of them appearing once. Sequencing was performed on memory CD4+ T cells sorted from blood. Every receptor here comes from a woman in her twenties or thirties in good health. Each CDR3 is given with its conserved first and last residue. D genes are given only for firm matches. Size values are once, few and many counts, or a class for expanded clones, and some rows have none.

v_call	d_call	j_call	clone_size	cdr3_aa	cdr3_nt
TRBV13	NA	TRBJ2-3	NA	CASSAYGTESTDTQYF	TGTGCCAGCAGCGCGTACGGGACGGAAAGCACAGATACGCAGTATTTT
TRBV5-1	NA	TRBJ2-3	few	CASSLGAETDTQYF	TGCGCCAGCAGCTTGGGTGCGGAGACGGATACGCAGTATTTT
TRBV16	NA	TRBJ1-3	few	CASSHSGSSGNTIYF	TGTGCCAGCAGCCACTCGGGATCCTCTGGAAACACCATATATTTT
TRBV5-1	TRBD2	TRBJ2-1	NA	CASSPGLAGVNEQFF	TGCGCCAGCAGCCCTGGACTAGCGGGAGTCAATGAGCAGTTCTTC
TRBV7-9	NA	TRBJ2-7	many	CASSSKGPYEQYF	TGTGCCAGCAGCTCCAAGGGTCCCTACGAGCAGTACTTC
TRBV29-1	TRBD1	TRBJ2-7	NA	CSVEGQGLHEQYF	TGCAGCGTTGAGGGACAGGGGTTGCACGAGCAGTACTTC
TRBV7-9	NA	TRBJ1-1	few	CASSFGLNTEAFF	TGTGCCAGCAGCTTTGGCTTGAACACTGAAGCTTTCTTT
TRBV5-6	NA	TRBJ2-7	NA	CASSPQGGISYEQYF	TGTGCCAGCAGCCCCCAGGGCGGAATCTCCTACGAGCAGTACTTC
TRBV29-1	NA	TRBJ1-1	NA	CSARTWQNTEAFF	TGCAGCGCTCGGACATGGCAAAACACTGAAGCTTTCTTT
TRBV5-5	NA	TRBJ1-1	NA	CASSPVGRMNTEAFF	TGTGCCAGCAGCCCGGTCGGACGGATGAACACTGAAGCTTTCTTT
TRBV10-1	TRBD1	TRBJ1-1	few	CASRATGVGEAFF	TGCGCCAGCAGGGCGACAGGGGTCGGTGAAGCTTTCTTT
TRBV5-6	NA	TRBJ2-7	once	CASSRSGSGAYEQYF	TGTGCCAGCAGCCGCTCCGGTAGCGGAGCCTACGAGCAGTACTTC
TRBV28	NA	TRBJ1-2	NA	CASRPHNYGYTF	TGTGCCAGCAGACCGCATAACTATGGCTACACCTTC
TRBV11-2	TRBD2	TRBJ2-7	NA	CASSSSPGGEQYF	TGTGCCAGCAGCTCATCGCCGGGAGGCGAGCAGTACTTC
TRBV5-4	NA	TRBJ2-5	NA	CASSTDAITQYF	TGTGCCAGCAGCACGGACGCTATAACCCAGTACTTC
TRBV6-5	NA	TRBJ2-5	NA	CASSRIQGETQYF	TGTGCCAGCAGCCGGATCCAGGGGGAGACCCAGTACTTC
TRBV28	NA	TRBJ1-4	NA	CASSLGPYEKLFF	TGTGCCAGCAGTTTAGGGCCATATGAAAAACTGTTTTTT
TRBV7-7	NA	TRBJ2-5	NA	CASSLSTLGTQYF	TGTGCCAGCAGCTTATCCACCCTTGGGACCCAGTACTTC
TRBV28	NA	TRBJ1-1	NA	CASSLSRNWQGTKGEAFF	TGTGCCAGCAGTTTATCTAGGAATTGGCAGGGAACAAAGGGTGAAGCTTTCTTT
TRBV28	NA	TRBJ1-2	few	CASRPSGRVLYGYTF	TGTGCCAGCAGGCCCTCGGGGAGGGTACTCTATGGCTACACCTTC
TRBV6-5	TRBD1	TRBJ2-5	NA	CASSRTGKETQYF	TGTGCCAGCAGCCGGACAGGCAAAGAGACCCAGTACTTC
TRBV5-1	NA	TRBJ1-2	NA	CASSTTVGIYGYTF	TGCGCCAGCAGCACGACGGTGGGGATCTATGGCTACACCTTC
TRBV5-5	NA	TRBJ2-1	NA	CASSWAKGGGYNEQFF	TGTGCCAGCAGCTGGGCAAAGGGAGGGGGATACAATGAGCAGTTCTTC
TRBV2	NA	TRBJ2-5	NA	CASSGMPDSTFQETQYF	TGTGCCAGCAGTGGAATGCCGGACAGTACCTTCCAAGAGACCCAGTACTTC
TRBV11-1	NA	TRBJ2-1	NA	CASARLATALGEQFF	TGTGCCTCAGCACGTTTGGCGACTGCTCTCGGTGAGCAGTTCTTC
TRBV4-1	TRBD1	TRBJ1-1	NA	CASSQVFRWGQSNTEAFF	TGCGCCAGCAGCCAAGTATTTAGGTGGGGACAGTCTAACACTGAAGCTTTCTTT
TRBV19	TRBD1	TRBJ1-2	NA	CASKGTGDYGYTF	TGTGCCAGTAAAGGGACAGGGGACTATGGCTACACCTTC
TRBV28	NA	TRBJ1-3	few	CATNPAAGGSGNTIYF	TGTGCCACCAACCCCGCGGCGGGAGGATCTGGAAACACCATATATTTT
TRBV4-2	NA	TRBJ2-2	many	CASSQGGGNTGELFF	TGTGCCAGCAGCCAAGGGGGAGGGAACACCGGGGAGCTGTTTTTT
TRBV2	NA	TRBJ2-5	many	CAISHRVGGTQYF	TGTGCCATTAGTCACAGGGTCGGCGGGACCCAGTACTTC
TRBV30	NA	TRBJ2-3	NA	CAWTRATTTDTQYF	TGTGCCTGGACCAGGGCAACTACCACAGATACGCAGTATTTT
TRBV6-5	NA	TRBJ1-2	few	CASSQTGHGYGYTF	TGTGCCAGCAGTCAGACCGGACACGGCTATGGCTACACCTTC
TRBV1	NA	TRBJ2-3	NA	CTSRTRLAGGLCTDTQYF	TGCACCAGCAGAACCCGGCTAGCGGGAGGGCTTTGCACAGATACGCAGTATTTT
TRBV19	NA	TRBJ1-5	once	CASSIIASRALQPQHF	TGTGCCAGTAGTATCATAGCCTCCAGGGCGCTACAGCCCCAGCATTTT
TRBV19	TRBD2	TRBJ2-5	NA	CASSAGTSGWETQYF	TGTGCCAGTAGTGCCGGGACTAGCGGCTGGGAGACCCAGTACTTC
TRBV9	NA	TRBJ1-1	NA	CASSVLPVTNTEAFF	TGTGCCAGCAGCGTCCTCCCGGTTACGAACACTGAAGCTTTCTTT
TRBV7-9	TRBD2	TRBJ2-7	once	CASLPGLATHEETHEQYF	TGTGCCAGCCTACCGGGACTAGCAACCCACGAGGAGACCCACGAGCAGTACTTC
TRBV28	NA	TRBJ1-1	NA	CASTGLQRQAFF	TGTGCCAGCACAGGGTTACAGCGACAAGCTTTCTTT
TRBV6-5	TRBD1	TRBJ2-7	few	CASRRDRGQMYEQYF	TGTGCCAGCAGGAGGGACAGGGGCCAGATGTACGAGCAGTACTTC
TRBV5-4	NA	TRBJ2-3	NA	CASSFWGGTQYF	TGTGCCAGCAGCTTTTGGGGCGGTACGCAGTATTTT
TRBV19	TRBD2	TRBJ2-7	NA	CASSIQTGGLSYEQYF	TGTGCCAGTAGTATCCAAACGGGAGGCCTGAGCTACGAGCAGTACTTC
TRBV14	TRBD2	TRBJ2-3	NA	CASSQGTSGNTDTQYF	TGTGCCAGCAGCCAGGGGACTAGCGGGAACACAGATACGCAGTATTTT
TRBV5-1	TRBD1	TRBJ2-3	NA	CASSFSGTGSTDTQYF	TGCGCCAGCAGCTTCAGCGGGACAGGGAGCACAGATACGCAGTATTTT
TRBV15	TRBD1	TRBJ2-5	once	CATSLDRVMETQYF	TGTGCCACCAGCTTGGACAGGGTCATGGAGACCCAGTACTTC
TRBV29-1	TRBD2	TRBJ2-2	few	CSVISGSTAGELFF	TGCAGCGTCATTAGCGGGAGTACGGCCGGGGAGCTGTTTTTT
TRBV14	NA	TRBJ2-7	NA	CASSRGEGDEQYF	TGTGCCAGCAGTAGGGGGGAGGGCGACGAGCAGTACTTC
TRBV7-2	NA	TRBJ2-5	NA	CASREGVTETQYF	TGTGCCAGCAGGGAGGGAGTTACGGAGACCCAGTACTTC
TRBV5-4	TRBD2	TRBJ2-1	NA	CASSLVLAGVSEQFF	TGTGCCAGCAGCTTGGTTTTAGCGGGAGTCAGTGAGCAGTTCTTC
TRBV11-1	TRBD2	TRBJ2-3	NA	CASSLVLATSTDTQYF	TGTGCCAGCAGCTTAGTACTAGCGACTAGCACAGATACGCAGTATTTT
TRBV7-8	NA	TRBJ2-7	NA	CASSLPTSGAAEQYF	TGTGCCAGCAGCTTACCAACGTCAGGGGCGGCGGAGCAGTACTTC
TRBV7-8	NA	TRBJ2-1	NA	CASNPGIRSYNEQFF	TGTGCCAGCAACCCCGGTATCCGATCCTACAATGAGCAGTTCTTC
TRBV19	NA	TRBJ2-7	NA	CASSMAGGDEQYF	TGTGCCAGTAGTATGGCCGGAGGGGACGAGCAGTACTTC
TRBV11-2	TRBD2	TRBJ2-7	NA	CASSLTGGAYEQYF	TGTGCCAGCAGCCTTACGGGGGGGGCCTACGAGCAGTACTTC
TRBV11-3	NA	TRBJ1-4	many	CASSPRAQRNEKLFF	TGTGCCAGCAGCCCTCGGGCACAGAGGAATGAAAAACTGTTTTTT
TRBV9	NA	TRBJ2-2	NA	CASSVAGAGVRTGELFF	TGTGCCAGCAGCGTAGCGGGGGCGGGAGTGAGGACCGGGGAGCTGTTTTTT